The clone carrying this T cell receptor (beta chain) was seen a few times. Its antigen is not known. V dropped 3 bases and J dropped 6 bases, with 13 bases sitting between them. This CDR3 has 14 residues. These data belong to a study of CD8 T cells in ankylosing spondylitis. Preparation of TCR beta libraries was done by quantitative 5'-RACE with molecular barcodes. TCRdb recomputed calls from the 5' RACE reads with MiXCR, one row per CDR3 protein. This table has about 400,000 distinct CDR3 sequences, 20% to 25% appearing once. Study-level results: Ankylosing spondylitis blood seemed to carry a telltale TCR beta motif made of fewer than 10 highly homologous variants.

The receptor was isolated from a male donor with ankylosing spondylitis or in good health (not recorded which). This chain connects TRBV12-3 or TRBV12-4 to TRBJ2-3, with D tentatively TRBD1 (5 bases). Sequences were obtained from blood, either unsorted or a sorted T cell fraction (not recorded which). The DNA of the CDR3 is TGTGCCAGCAGTTTTGGGCAGGGATTTGATACGCAGTATTTT. Residues: CASSFGQGFDTQYF.